This T cell receptor (beta chain) was identified during a study of blood T cells in healthy people across ages. Study findings and constraints: The study could not conclusively compare naive and antigen-experienced cells, given its unsorted PBMCs.

The people who gave samples were healthy Caucasians from Russia, aged roughly 6 to 90. Comments on this clonotype: The antigen remains unidentified.

Together with a sample-barcoded 5' primer, a J-beta primer mix was included in a second PCR lasting roughly 7 to 11 cycles. TCRdb re-called the 5' RACE reads through MiXCR, storing one row per CDR3 protein. This sample has around 800,000 distinct CDR3 sequences, with less than 70% found just once. With 2 bases removed from V and 2 bases from J, the gap between germline ends came to 15 bases. CDR1 and CDR2 from the germline V gene are DFQATT and SNEGSKA (reference sequence). There are 15 residues in the CDR3. Sequenced input: blood. The TCR sequence derives from a man at least 80 years old in good health. The chain combines TRBV20-1 with TRBJ2-5; tentatively, D is TRBD1 or TRBD2 (5 bases each). The CDR3 sequence is CSARRGGTRQETQYF. CDR3 in DNA: TGCAGTGCTAGAAGGGGTGGGACCCGGCAAGAGACCCAGTACTTC.